This T cell receptor (beta chain) originates from a study of T cells after yellow fever vaccination. Overall study results and limits: Most clones from primary vaccination were detected again post-booster (about 95% CD4, 88% CD8). It was a small share of clonotypes that appeared in both CD4 and CD8 compartments.

The CDR3 runs 16 residues. Germline V gene sequence: CDR1 SGHRS, CDR2 YFSETQ. V gave up 7 bases and J gave up 2 bases, with 18 bases separating them. This clonotype has more than one count but fewer than ten. In making TCR cDNA, 5'RACE template switching added a universal primer site and UMIs to it. TCRdb ran MiXCR on the 5' RACE reads and lists one entry per CDR3 protein. The sample has about 85,000 distinct CDR3 sequences; less than 15% are singletons. The rearrangement links TRBV5-1 to TRBJ2-2; TRBD2 might be the D (6 bases). Source: CD8+ T cells not binding an NS4B(214-222) dextramer, sorted from PBMCs, taken 21 days after the first yellow fever vaccination. This TCR derives from a man aged 18 to 29 who received the YFV17D yellow fever vaccine. CDR3 DNA sequence: TGCGCCAGCTCGCCGGGAGACGACAGCAACACCGGGGAGCTGTTTTTT. It specifies CASSPGDDSNTGELFF. The full variable domain, rest sourced from reference TRBV5-1 and TRBJ2-2, is KAGVTQTPRYLIKTRGQQVTLSCSPISGHRSVSWYQQTPGQGLQFLFEYFSETQRNKGNFPGRFSGRQFSNSRSEMNVSTLELGDSALYLCASSPGDDSNTGELFFGEGSRLTVL.